A selection of T cell receptor beta chains follows, all from one sample in a study of T cells in Graves' hyperthyroidism and ophthalmopathy. TCRdb independently ran MiXCR on the multiplex PCR reads; one entry per CDR3 protein. This sample yields hundreds of thousands of distinct CDR3 sequences, of which less than 20% are seen a single time; over 45% belongs to the top ten. The material sequenced was blood. Receptors originate from a man aged 35 to 55 with Graves' ophthalmopathy. Each CDR3 is given with its conserved first and last residue. Each record gives: J gene, V gene, clone size, D gene, CDR3 protein, CDR3 DNA. A D gene is named only where the DNA matches it firmly. Some rows have no size entry. The others give once, few or many, or a class for an expanded clone.

>TRBJ2-1|TRBV7-9|many|NA
CASSPEVELPYNEQFF
TGTGCCAGCAGCCCCGAAGTGGAGTTACCTTACAATGAGCAGTTCTTC
>TRBJ2-5|TRBV28|few|TRBD1
CASSTGVWETQYF
TGTGCCAGCAGCACAGGGGTATGGGAGACCCAGTACTTC
>TRBJ2-3|TRBV27|few|TRBD2
CASSQLAGGRDTQYF
TGTGCCAGCAGTCAACTAGCGGGAGGACGAGATACGCAGTATTTT
>TRBJ2-2|TRBV7-9|NA|NA
CASSHWDTGELFF
TGTGCCAGCAGCCACTGGGACACCGGGGAGCTGTTTTTT
>TRBJ1-1|TRBV10-3|NA|NA
CAISETGGAVNTEAFF
TGTGCCATCAGTGAGACCGGCGGGGCAGTGAACACTGAAGCTTTCTTT
>TRBJ2-1|TRBV20-1|once|TRBD2
CSCRDYSYNEQFF
TGCAGTTGCCGGGACTATTCCTACAATGAGCAGTTCTTC
>TRBJ2-5|TRBV9|NA|NA
CASSAAGILYF
TGTGCCAGCAGCGCCGCGGGGATTCTGTACTTC
>TRBJ2-1|TRBV20-1|NA|TRBD2
CSAPDRTSGALSYNEQFF
TGCAGTGCACCAGACAGGACTAGCGGGGCTCTTTCCTACAATGAGCAGTTCTTC
>TRBJ2-1|TRBV12-3/TRBV12-4|many|NA
CATKPEQGWGEQFF
TGTGCCACTAAACCGGAACAGGGTTGGGGCGAGCAGTTCTTC
>TRBJ2-5|TRBV30|few|NA
CAWREGKETQYF
TGTGCCTGGAGAGAGGGGAAAGAGACCCAGTACTTC
>TRBJ1-2|TRBV3-1|NA|TRBD1
CASSQLGQGADGYTF
TGTGCCAGCAGCCAACTGGGACAGGGGGCTGACGGCTACACCTTC
>TRBJ2-5|TRBV19|NA|NA
CASSIISSGPQETQYF
TGTGCCAGTAGTATTATTTCTTCCGGACCTCAAGAGACCCAGTACTTC
>TRBJ2-7|TRBV7-9|many|NA
CASNAAASYEQYF
TGTGCCAGCAACGCAGCTGCTTCCTACGAGCAGTACTTC
>TRBJ1-2|TRBV6-1|few|NA
CASSDPPQNYDYTF
TGTGCCAGCAGTGATCCGCCACAAAACTATGACTACACCTTC
>TRBJ2-2|TRBV7-6|NA|NA
CASSSPVGQGGRTGELFF
TGTGCCAGCAGCTCCCCGGTGGGGCAGGGAGGACGAACCGGGGAGCTGTTTTTT
>TRBJ2-1|TRBV12-3/TRBV12-4|NA|TRBD2
CASSPGLAPYNEQFF
TGTGCCAGCAGTCCGGGACTAGCGCCCTACAATGAGCAGTTCTTC
>TRBJ1-1|TRBV6-2/TRBV6-3|few|NA
CASRFGEGRTEAFF
TGTGCCAGCAGGTTCGGGGAGGGAAGAACTGAAGCTTTCTTT
>TRBJ2-1|TRBV28|many|NA
CASSFNNEQFF
TGTGCCAGCAGTTTCAACAATGAGCAGTTCTTC
>TRBJ1-3|TRBV27|NA|NA
CAGKVRGRPGNTIYF
TGTGCCGGCAAAGTGAGAGGGAGGCCTGGAAACACCATATATTTT
>TRBJ1-1|TRBV28|many|TRBD1
CASSPTRRTGGWTEAFF
TGTGCCAGCAGTCCTACCCGGAGGACAGGGGGCTGGACTGAAGCTTTCTTT
>TRBJ2-7|TRBV19|few|NA
CASSIWPRGPTPGEQYF
TGTGCCAGTAGTATTTGGCCCAGGGGACCTACCCCGGGGGAGCAGTACTTC
>TRBJ2-2|TRBV5-1|few|NA
CASSLGDKVGPTGELFF
TGCGCCAGCAGCTTGGGGGACAAGGTGGGACCCACCGGGGAGCTGTTTTTT
>TRBJ1-2|TRBV28|NA|NA
CASSPWEGQRVGYTF
TGTGCCAGCAGCCCTTGGGAGGGGCAGCGAGTGGGCTACACCTTC
>TRBJ2-2|TRBV13|few|TRBD1
CASSLMGQGATGELFF
TGTGCCAGCAGCTTAATGGGACAGGGGGCGACCGGGGAGCTGTTTTTT
>TRBJ1-5|TRBV2|NA|NA
CASSERGGQPQHF
TGTGCCAGCAGTGAACGGGGGGGCCAGCCCCAGCATTTT
>TRBJ2-1|TRBV4-2|NA|NA
CASSPQVGSAYNEQFF
TGTGCCAGCAGCCCTCAGGTGGGGAGTGCCTACAATGAGCAGTTCTTC
>TRBJ1-1|TRBV28|few|NA
CASSLLTTRTEAFF
TGTGCCAGCAGTTTGTTGACAACAAGGACTGAAGCTTTCTTT
>TRBJ2-3|TRBV3-1|many|NA
CASSLRGGTDTQYF
TGTGCCAGCAGCCTCAGGGGCGGCACAGATACGCAGTATTTT
>TRBJ1-2|TRBV6-6|NA|NA
CASSYSLWGGRYGYTF
TGTGCCAGCAGTTACAGTCTGTGGGGGGGACGGTATGGCTACACCTTC
>TRBJ2-7|TRBV12-3/TRBV12-4|many|NA
CASSRVDEQYF
TGTGCCAGCTCCAGGGTGGACGAGCAGTACTTC
>TRBJ2-1|TRBV7-2|many|TRBD2
CASSLGGRGYNEQFF
TGTGCCAGCAGCTTAGGCGGGAGAGGTTACAATGAGCAGTTCTTC
>TRBJ2-7|TRBV20-1|NA|NA
CSARGRRNEQYF
TGCAGTGCTAGGGGGAGGAGGAACGAGCAGTACTTC
>TRBJ2-7|TRBV20-1|NA|NA
CSAPGLTISYEQYF
TGCAGTGCTCCGGGACTCACGATCTCCTACGAGCAGTACTTC
>TRBJ2-3|TRBV6-1|few|NA
CASSRTGTSTDTQYF
TGTGCCAGCAGTAGGACGGGGACTAGCACAGATACGCAGTATTTT
>TRBJ2-7|TRBV6-1|few|TRBD2
CASGTSGTPYEQYF
TGTGCCAGTGGGACGAGCGGGACCCCGTACGAGCAGTACTTC
>TRBJ1-5|TRBV6-2/TRBV6-3|NA|NA
CASHRAAQPQHF
TGTGCCAGCCACAGGGCCGCTCAGCCCCAGCATTTT
>TRBJ2-1|TRBV28|many|TRBD2
CASTIGGRADEQFF
TGTGCCAGCACTATCGGGGGGAGGGCCGATGAGCAGTTCTTC
>TRBJ1-1|TRBV15|few|NA
CATSRDGGLDTEAFF
TGTGCCACCAGCAGAGATGGGGGGCTAGACACTGAAGCTTTCTTT
>TRBJ1-1|TRBV7-6|NA|NA
CASTMGPAVRNTEAFF
TGTGCCAGCACGATGGGGCCGGCAGTCAGGAACACTGAAGCTTTCTTT
>TRBJ1-2|TRBV12-3/TRBV12-4|few|NA
CASSFAAEPYGYTF
TGTGCCAGCAGTTTCGCGGCGGAGCCTTATGGCTACACCTTC
>TRBJ2-2|TRBV6-1|few|NA
CASMVAYDFTGELFF
TGTGCCAGCATGGTAGCGTACGACTTCACCGGGGAGCTGTTTTTT
>TRBJ2-2|TRBV7-2|many|TRBD1
CASSTPQGTLNTGELFF
TGTGCCAGCAGCACGCCACAGGGGACGCTAAACACCGGGGAGCTGTTTTTT
>TRBJ2-3|TRBV2|NA|TRBD2
CASRPLAGVNTDTQYF
TGTGCCAGCAGACCCTTAGCGGGAGTGAACACAGATACGCAGTATTTT
>TRBJ2-1|TRBV6-1|few|NA
CASRARAAGNEQFF
TGTGCCAGCAGGGCCCGGGCAGCGGGTAATGAGCAGTTCTTC
>TRBJ1-1|TRBV18|NA|TRBD1
CASSPKTGQSYTEAFF
TGTGCCAGCTCACCAAAAACGGGACAGAGTTACACTGAAGCTTTCTTT
>TRBJ2-2|TRBV3-1|many|NA
CASSQDLDRTGELFF
TGTGCCAGCAGCCAAGATTTGGATAGAACCGGGGAGCTGTTTTTT
>TRBJ1-1|TRBV29-1|once|TRBD1
CSVGTGMNPEAFF
TGCAGCGTTGGGACAGGCATGAACCCTGAAGCTTTCTTT
>TRBJ2-1|TRBV29-1|many|NA
CSVDKDQQFF
TGCAGCGTTGATAAAGATCAGCAGTTCTTC
>TRBJ2-5|TRBV28|many|TRBD2
CASNSPGLAGRWEETQYF
TGTGCCAGCAATTCCCCGGGACTAGCGGGCCGGTGGGAGGAGACCCAGTACTTC
>TRBJ2-1|TRBV6-2/TRBV6-3|many|TRBD2
CASILGGANHRDNEQFF
TGTGCCAGCATTCTGGGAGGGGCAAATCATCGGGACAATGAGCAGTTCTTC
>TRBJ1-1|TRBV5-1|NA|NA
CASSLAAGVHTEAFF
TGCGCCAGCAGCTTGGCCGCAGGGGTGCACACTGAAGCTTTCTTT
>TRBJ2-7|TRBV3-1|many|NA
CASSQDHGPYEQYF
TGTGCCAGCAGCCAAGACCACGGACCCTACGAGCAGTACTTC